The 5 T cell receptor beta chains below come from one sample, sequenced in a study of CD8 T cells in Susac syndrome. cDNA came from approximately 0.5 to 1 ug RNA primed by random hexamers. TCRdb passed the immunoSEQ multiplex PCR reads through MiXCR, listing each CDR3 protein once. The sample comprises about 300,000 distinct CDR3 sequences, roughly 85% of which are singletons, and 0.21% rests with the top ten. The specimen sequenced was CD8+ T cells from PBMCs. These TCRs come from a human donor with multiple sclerosis.

The V gene is TRBV12-5, the J gene TRBJ1-6; D perhaps matches TRBD1 (5 bases). CDR1 is LGHNT, CDR2 FRNRAP, per germline. V was shortened by 1 base and J by 7 bases, with 8 bases between the two germline ends. There are 14 residues in the CDR3. The CDR3 protein is CASGLGQGNSPLHF. CDR3 nucleotides: TGTGCTAGTGGTTTGGGGCAGGGAAATTCACCCCTCCACTTT. The entire variable domain, with the rest obtained from reference TRBV12-5 and TRBJ1-6, is as follows: DARVTQTPRHKVTEMGQEVTMRCQPILGHNTVFWYRQTMMQGLELLAYFRNRAPLDDSGMPKDRFSAEMPDATLATLKIQPSEPRDSAVYFCASGLGQGNSPLHFGNGTRLTVT.

To note about this clonotype: An end of the junction does not agree with germline; a read error may underlie this. The chain is built from TRBV20-1 and TRBJ1-2, with D possibly being TRBD1 (6 bases). The CDR3 covers 15 residues. Germline-derived CDR1 and CDR2 are DFQATT and SNEGSKA (reference sequence). The CDR3: CSARGPGAKGDGYTF. The CDR3 coding sequence is TGCAGTGCAAGAGGCCCGGGGGCGAAGGGGGATGGCTACACCTTC.

This CDR3 is CASSLARGPNTEAFF. For the CDR3, the DNA is TGTGCCAGCAGCTTAGCTCGAGGACCCAACACTGAAGCTTTCTTT. The genes are TRBV7-2 and TRBJ1-1; D gene uncertain. CDR3 length: 15 amino acids. V lost 0 bases and J lost 2, with 10 bases in between. In germline, CDR1 is SGHTA, CDR2 FQGNSA.

The chain has TRBV27 and TRBJ2-3, with a weak D call TRBD2 (6 bases). Germline V gene data show CDR1 as MNHEY and CDR2 as SMNVEV (reference sequence). CDR3 length: 15 amino acids. V gave up 5 bases and J gave up 5 bases, with 17 bases separating them. The CDR3 DNA reads TGTGCCAGCAGTCTTAGCGGCCAGGTTGGAGATACGCAGTATTTT. Residues: CASSLSGQVGDTQYF.

The genes are TRBV19 and TRBJ2-1; 12 bases fit TRBD1. The germline V gene has CDR1 LNHDA and CDR2 SQIVND (reference sequence). This CDR3 comprises 14 residues. The ends lost 8 bases at V and 10 bases at J; junction bases unmatched: 9. The CDR3 sequence is CASFMGQGAGEQFF. The CDR3 nucleotides are TGTGCCAGTTTTATGGGACAGGGGGCTGGCGAGCAGTTCTTC.